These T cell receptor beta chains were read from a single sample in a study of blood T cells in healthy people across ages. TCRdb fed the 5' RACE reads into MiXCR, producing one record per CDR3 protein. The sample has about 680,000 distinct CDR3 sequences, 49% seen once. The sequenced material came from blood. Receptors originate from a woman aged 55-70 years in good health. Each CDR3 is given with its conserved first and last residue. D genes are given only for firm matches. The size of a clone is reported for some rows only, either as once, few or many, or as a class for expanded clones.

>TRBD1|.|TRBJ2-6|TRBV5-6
CASSLDQGVSGANVLTF
TGTGCCAGCAGCTTGGACCAGGGGGTGTCTGGGGCCAACGTCCTGACTTTC
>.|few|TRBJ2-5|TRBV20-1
CSARDLGGETQYF
TGCAGTGCTAGAGATTTGGGGGGAGAGACCCAGTACTTC
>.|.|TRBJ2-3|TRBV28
CASTGIRTDTQYF
TGTGCCAGCACAGGGATAAGGACAGATACGCAGTATTTT
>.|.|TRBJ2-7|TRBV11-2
CASSLLGGSLSYEQYF
TGTGCCAGCAGCCTCCTGGGCGGCAGTCTCTCCTACGAGCAGTACTTC
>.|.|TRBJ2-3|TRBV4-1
CASSQGKPSTDTQYF
TGCGCCAGCAGCCAAGGCAAGCCTAGCACAGATACGCAGTATTTT
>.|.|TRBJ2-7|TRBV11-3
CASSLGREYSYNEQYF
TGTGCCAGCAGCTTGGGACGGGAGTACTCCTACAATGAGCAGTACTTC
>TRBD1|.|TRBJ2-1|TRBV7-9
CASRGSGTGEIDEQFF
TGTGCCAGCAGGGGATCCGGGACAGGGGAAATCGATGAGCAGTTCTTC
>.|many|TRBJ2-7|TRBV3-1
CASSQEAGPSSEQYF
TGTGCCAGCAGCCAAGAGGCAGGGCCGAGCTCCGAGCAGTACTTC
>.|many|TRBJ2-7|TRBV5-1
CASSPTGSTSYEQYF
TGCGCCAGCAGCCCAACAGGCTCAACCTCCTACGAGCAGTACTTC
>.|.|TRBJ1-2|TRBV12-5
CASGLEAGVNGYTF
TGTGCTAGTGGTTTGGAGGCAGGGGTGAACGGCTACACCTTC
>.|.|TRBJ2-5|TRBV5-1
CASSLAMRDERQETQYF
TGCGCCAGCAGCTTGGCCATGCGGGACGAGAGACAAGAGACCCAGTACTTC
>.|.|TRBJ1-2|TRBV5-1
CASSLVGGTDYGYTF
TGCGCCAGCAGCTTGGTTGGGGGCACCGACTATGGCTACACCTTC
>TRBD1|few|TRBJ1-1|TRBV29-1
CSVDGTGATEAFF
TGCAGCGTTGACGGGACAGGGGCCACTGAAGCTTTCTTT
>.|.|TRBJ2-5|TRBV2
CASSRRGGSQETQYF
TGTGCCAGCAGTCGCCGAGGGGGTAGCCAAGAGACCCAGTACTTC
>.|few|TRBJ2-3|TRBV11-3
CASSLVTGAGTDTQYF
TGTGCCAGCAGCTTAGTAACGGGAGCGGGTACAGATACGCAGTATTTT
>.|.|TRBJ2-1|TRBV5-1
CASSPTPSYNEQFF
TGCGCCAGCAGCCCGACACCTTCCTACAATGAGCAGTTCTTC
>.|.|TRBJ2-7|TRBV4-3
CASSQAAVSSYEQYF
TGCGCCAGCAGCCAAGCCGCGGTAAGCTCCTACGAGCAGTACTTC
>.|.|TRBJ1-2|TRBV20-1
CSARWGVGGYGYTF
TGCAGTGCTAGATGGGGAGTCGGGGGCTATGGCTACACCTTC
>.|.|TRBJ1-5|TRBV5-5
CASSLERPGPQHF
TGTGCCAGCAGCTTGGAGCGTCCCGGGCCCCAGCATTTT
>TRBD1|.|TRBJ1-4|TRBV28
CASTLRGTGIRRFNEKLFF
TGTGCCAGCACCCTAAGGGGGACAGGGATAAGACGTTTTAATGAAAAACTGTTTTTT
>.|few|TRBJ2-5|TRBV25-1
CASSEFWVTETQYF
TGTGCCAGCAGTGAATTTTGGGTGACGGAGACCCAGTACTTC
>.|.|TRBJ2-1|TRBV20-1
CSAMRSHNEQFF
TGCAGTGCTATGAGGTCCCACAATGAGCAGTTCTTC
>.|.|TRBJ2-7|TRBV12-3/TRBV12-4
CTSSFVVGAEQYF
TGTACCAGCAGTTTTGTGGTGGGAGCCGAGCAGTACTTC
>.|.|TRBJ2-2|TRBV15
CATSWVLGHQYTGELFF
TGTGCCACCAGCTGGGTCCTGGGCCATCAATACACCGGGGAGCTGTTTTTT
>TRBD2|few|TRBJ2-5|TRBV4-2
CASSPLAGVGNEQYF
TGTGCCAGCAGCCCCTTAGCGGGAGTAGGAAATGAGCAGTACTTC
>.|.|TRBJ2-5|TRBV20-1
CSATKDGGGLETQYF
TGCAGTGCAACTAAGGACGGTGGAGGGCTAGAGACCCAGTACTTC
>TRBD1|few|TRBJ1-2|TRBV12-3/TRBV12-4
CASSPRQGPGYTF
TGTGCCAGCAGTCCGAGACAGGGGCCGGGCTACACCTTC
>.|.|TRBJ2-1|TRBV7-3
CASSLSRSGYNEQFF
TGTGCCAGCAGCCTCAGTCGTAGCGGCTACAATGAGCAGTTCTTC
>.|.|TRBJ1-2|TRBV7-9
CASSERQLYGYTF
TGTGCCAGCAGCGAAAGACAGCTCTATGGCTACACCTTC
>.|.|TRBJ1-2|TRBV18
CASSLQPGEYNYGYTF
TGTGCCAGCTCATTACAGCCAGGGGAGTATAACTATGGCTACACCTTC
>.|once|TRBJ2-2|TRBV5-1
CASSPRSAANTGELFF
TGCGCCAGCAGCCCCAGGTCGGCAGCGAACACCGGGGAGCTGTTTTTT
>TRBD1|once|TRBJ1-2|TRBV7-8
CASSPGTGAGYTF
TGTGCCAGCAGCCCCGGGACAGGGGCTGGCTACACCTTC
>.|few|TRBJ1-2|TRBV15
CATSRGRGINYGYTF
TGTGCCACCAGCAGAGGACGGGGAATAAACTATGGCTACACCTTC
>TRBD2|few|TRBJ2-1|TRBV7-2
CASSTVRLAGGNEQFF
TGTGCCAGCAGCACCGTACGACTAGCGGGAGGGAATGAGCAGTTCTTC
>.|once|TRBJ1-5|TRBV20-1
CSTPGVGGQPQHF
TGCAGTACTCCGGGGGTGGGCGGTCAGCCCCAGCATTTT
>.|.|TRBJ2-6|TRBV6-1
CASVWVKAGANVLTF
TGTGCCAGCGTTTGGGTCAAGGCTGGGGCCAACGTCCTGACTTTC
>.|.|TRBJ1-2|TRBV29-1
CSGENLSVGGYTF
TGCAGCGGTGAAAACCTGTCGGTGGGTGGCTACACCTTC
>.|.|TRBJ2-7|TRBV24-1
CATRFSLLSSYEQYF
TGTGCCACCAGATTCTCACTTCTCAGCTCCTACGAGCAGTACTTC
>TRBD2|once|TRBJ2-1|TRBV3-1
CASTGGPNEQFF
TGTGCCAGCACGGGAGGACCCAATGAGCAGTTCTTC
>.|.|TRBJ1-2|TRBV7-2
CASSVREGVDGYTF
TGTGCCAGCAGCGTCCGTGAGGGGGTCGATGGCTACACCTTC
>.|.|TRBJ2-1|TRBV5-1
CASSSTSSSYNEQFF
TGCGCCAGCAGCTCCACTAGCAGCTCCTACAATGAGCAGTTCTTC
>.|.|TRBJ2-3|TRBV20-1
CSAVLASSTDTQYF
TGCAGTGCAGTTCTAGCGTCTAGCACAGATACGCAGTATTTT
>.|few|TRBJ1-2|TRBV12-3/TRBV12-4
CASSFGSERRYGYTF
TGTGCCAGCAGTTTCGGCAGCGAACGTCGCTATGGCTACACCTTC
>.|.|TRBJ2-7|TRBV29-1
CSAVTGQSYEQYF
TGCAGCGCTGTAACCGGACAAAGCTACGAGCAGTACTTC
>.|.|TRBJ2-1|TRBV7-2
CASSTRTGTPLEQFF
TGTGCCAGCAGCACAAGAACCGGGACCCCGCTTGAGCAGTTCTTC
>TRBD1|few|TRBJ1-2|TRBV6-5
CASNQGVHGYTF
TGTGCCAGCAACCAGGGGGTCCATGGCTACACCTTC
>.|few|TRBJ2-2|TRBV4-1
CASSQDYSSNGELFF
TGCGCCAGCAGCCAAGATTATTCTAGTAACGGGGAGCTGTTTTTT
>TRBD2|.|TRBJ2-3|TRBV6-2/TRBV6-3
CASRIAGGSTDTQYF
TGTGCCAGCAGAATAGCGGGAGGGAGCACAGATACGCAGTATTTT
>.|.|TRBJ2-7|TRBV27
CASSPGKGLSEQYF
TGTGCCAGCAGCCCGGGGAAGGGGTTATCCGAGCAGTACTTC
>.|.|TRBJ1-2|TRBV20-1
CSASPGGATSYTF
TGCAGTGCCAGCCCCGGGGGGGCTACGAGCTACACCTTC
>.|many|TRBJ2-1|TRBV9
CASSGTSEGQTEQFF
TGTGCCAGCAGCGGGACTAGTGAGGGACAGACTGAGCAGTTCTTC
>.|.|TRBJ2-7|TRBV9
CASSADEGWCEQYF
TGTGCCAGCAGCGCCGACGAGGGATGGTGCGAGCAGTACTTC